The T cell receptor (beta chain) described here comes from a study of breast tumors, draining lymph nodes, adjacent tissues. The study's findings and limits: Compared with lymph nodes, tumors were less diverse; compared with nontumor tissue, more. Findings are consistent with lymph node origin and intratumoral expansion of most tumor T cells. Tumor and nontumor repertoires were significantly more similar in luminal-like than in basal-like breast cancer.

TCRdb itself ran the multiplex PCR reads through MiXCR, one entry per CDR3 protein. The table includes approximately 300,000 distinct CDR3 sequences, around 30% detected once. Many counts were recorded for this clonotype. The target antigen is unknown. Axillary draining lymph nodes of breast cancer patients supplied the node samples. The sample consisted of axillary lymph node tissue. This TCR came from a female donor with breast cancer. Some clones in this sample may be carry-over from other donors' samples.

This chain's CDR3 is CSALSSQGLYEQYF. DNA for the CDR3: TGCAGTGCTCTATCTTCACAGGGACTTTACGAGCAGTACTTC. V and J are TRBV20-1 and TRBJ2-7; TRBD1 or TRBD2 may be the D gene (6 bases each). Trimming shortened V by 5 bases and J by 4 bases, and 18 bases separated the two germline ends. This CDR3 region has 14 residues. CDR1 is DFQATT and CDR2 is SNEGSKA in the germline V gene (reference sequence).